This is a list of T cell receptor beta chains from one sample in a study of blood T cell repertoires in COVID-19. Produced via immunoSEQ multiplex PCR; TCRdb's table is partial and in-frame only. The repertoire includes roughly 410,000 clones, around 87% of them detected once, and about 2.3% sits in the top ten. The specimen sequenced was peripheral blood. The receptors derive from a woman aged 60 to 75 with COVID-19, enrolled during active disease. The CDR3 runs from the conserved cysteine through the conserved F or W. D genes are given only for firm matches. A clone size is listed for some rows: how often the clone was seen (once, few, many), or a class if it is expanded.

clone size | D gene | J gene | CDR3 length | V gene | CDR3 protein | CDR3 DNA
once | - | TRBJ2-2 | 15 | TRBV19 | CASSILSAGTGELFF | TGTGCCAGTAGTATCCTATCGGCGGGAACCGGGGAGCTGTTTTTT
once | - | TRBJ1-3 | 15 | TRBV6-5 | CASSYLPRAGNTIYF | TGTGCCAGCAGTTACCTCCCCAGGGCTGGAAACACCATATATTTT
once | - | TRBJ1-5 | 14 | TRBV28 | CASRNQGNWQPQHF | TGTGCCAGCAGGAATCAGGGTAATTGGCAGCCCCAGCATTTT
- | TRBD1 | TRBJ2-7 | 15 | TRBV6-1 | CASSDPGQGDLEQYF | TGTGCCAGCAGTGACCCGGGACAGGGGGATCTAGAGCAGTACTTC
- | - | TRBJ2-5 | 15 | TRBV4-2 | CASSRTGGRQETQYF | TGTGCCAGCAGCCGAACGGGGGGCCGCCAAGAGACCCAGTACTTC
- | - | TRBJ1-2 | 15 | TRBV2 | CASSNAIQATEGYTF | TGTGCCAGCAGCAACGCTATACAGGCTACGGAAGGCTACACCTTC
- | - | TRBJ1-1 | 16 | TRBV16 | CASSQTPTGGNTEAFF | TGTGCCAGCAGCCAAACCCCGACGGGGGGTAACACTGAAGCTTTCTTT
once | TRBD1 | TRBJ2-5 | 15 | TRBV7-6 | CASSLIGDREKTQYF | TGTGCCAGCAGCTTAATCGGGGACAGGGAAAAGACCCAGTACTTC
- | - | TRBJ1-2 | 15 | TRBV2 | CASSEIGGQSAGYTF | TGTGCCAGCAGTGAAATTGGAGGTCAGAGCGCAGGCTACACCTTC
- | - | TRBJ1-1 | 18 | TRBV6-1 | CASSGVGRGDFMNTEAFF | TGTGCCAGCAGTGGGGTCGGGAGAGGCGACTTCATGAACACTGAAGCTTTCTTT
- | - | TRBJ1-2 | 17 | TRBV11-2 | CASSLVVQGTLLYGYTF | TGTGCCAGCAGCTTAGTAGTCCAGGGGACACTCCTCTATGGCTACACCTTC
- | - | TRBJ2-1 | 15 | TRBV18 | CASSPRQTSYNEQFF | TGTGCCAGCTCACCCCGACAGACTTCCTACAATGAGCAGTTCTTC
- | - | TRBJ1-2 | 13 | TRBV7-9 | CASSFWAEYGYTF | TGTGCCAGCAGCTTTTGGGCAGAGTATGGCTACACCTTC
- | - | TRBJ2-3 | 15 | TRBV21-1 | CASSKTGASTDTQYF | TGTGCCAGCAGCAAGACAGGGGCTAGCACAGATACGCAGTATTTT
- | - | TRBJ1-6 | 14 | TRBV6-5 | CASRPSIHNSPLHF | TGTGCCAGCAGACCTAGCATCCATAATTCACCCCTCCACTTT
- | - | TRBJ1-1 | 13 | TRBV19 | CASSRLGQLEAFF | TGTGCCAGTAGCAGACTCGGACAGCTAGAAGCTTTCTTT
- | TRBD2 | TRBJ2-1 | 15 | TRBV7-9 | CASSFGLADYNEQFF | TGTGCCAGCAGCTTCGGACTAGCGGATTACAATGAGCAGTTCTTC
- | - | TRBJ2-3 | 18 | TRBV18 | CASSSLRAKDPSTDTQYF | TGTGCCAGCTCATCCCTCAGGGCTAAAGATCCTAGCACAGATACGCAGTATTTT
- | - | TRBJ1-2 | 13 | TRBV14 | CASSVRHNYGYTF | TGTGCCAGCAGCGTGAGACACAACTATGGCTACACCTTC
- | - | TRBJ2-1 | 13 | TRBV29-1 | CSAQGLINNEQFF | TGCAGCGCACAGGGTTTAATTAACAATGAGCAGTTCTTC
- | TRBD2 | TRBJ2-2 | 16 | TRBV9 | CASSVALAGIGGELFF | TGTGCCAGCAGCGTAGCCCTAGCGGGGATTGGCGGGGAGCTGTTTTTT
few | - | TRBJ1-1 | 13 | TRBV18 | CASSRGGNTEAFF | TGTGCCAGCTCACGGGGGGGCAACACTGAAGCTTTCTTT
- | TRBD2 | TRBJ2-3 | 14 | TRBV2 | CASSPDRGVNTQYF | TGTGCCAGCTCTCCAGATCGGGGGGTAAATACGCAGTATTTT
- | - | TRBJ2-7 | 14 | TRBV30 | CAWRPGTPNSEQYF | TGTGCCTGGAGACCCGGGACACCGAACTCTGAGCAGTACTTC
- | - | TRBJ1-5 | 15 | TRBV7-2 | CASSLGVYGNQPQHF | TGTGCCAGCAGCTTAGGCGTTTATGGCAATCAGCCCCAGCATTTT
- | - | TRBJ2-3 | 19 | TRBV4-1 | CASSQGRAGLRSSTDTQYF | TGCGCCAGCAGCCAAGGACGCGCGGGGCTAAGATCTAGCACAGATACGCAGTATTTT
once | TRBD1 | TRBJ1-2 | 14 | TRBV2 | CASSPGQGDYGYTF | TGTGCCAGCAGTCCGGGACAGGGTGACTATGGCTACACCTTC
- | - | TRBJ1-6 | 16 | TRBV4-2 | CASSQQRSGFNSPLHF | TGTGCCAGCAGCCAACAAAGGTCAGGTTTTAATTCACCCCTCCACTTT
- | - | TRBJ2-1 | 15 | TRBV3-1/TRBV3-2 | CASSKTGQSYNEQFF | TGTGCCAGCAGCAAGACAGGTCAGTCCTACAATGAGCAGTTCTTC
- | TRBD2 | TRBJ2-3 | 15 | TRBV6-4 | CASSDVRGGTDTQYF | TGTGCCAGCAGTGACGTCCGGGGGGGCACAGATACGCAGTATTTT
few | - | TRBJ1-2 | 15 | TRBV7-8 | CASSLVGVSSLGYTF | TGTGCCAGCAGCCTTGTCGGGGTCTCGAGCCTTGGCTACACCTTC
- | - | TRBJ1-1 | 12 | TRBV4-1 | CASSQWQGLAFF | TGCGCCAGCAGCCAATGGCAGGGCCTAGCTTTCTTT
- | TRBD1 | TRBJ2-7 | 14 | TRBV5-6 | CASSPGTGGIEQYF | TGTGCCAGCAGTCCCGGGACAGGGGGCATCGAGCAGTACTTC
once | TRBD1 | TRBJ2-7 | 16 | TRBV19 | CASSRVPGGQTYEQYF | TGTGCCAGTAGTAGGGTCCCAGGGGGCCAAACCTACGAGCAGTACTTC
- | TRBD1 | TRBJ1-3 | 14 | TRBV3-1/TRBV3-2 | CASSRDRAGNTIYF | TGTGCCAGCAGCCGGGACAGGGCTGGAAACACCATATATTTT
- | - | TRBJ2-7 | 12 | TRBV10-2 | CASSGASYEQYF | TGCGCCAGCAGTGGGGCGTCCTACGAGCAGTACTTC
- | TRBD1 | TRBJ2-3 | 15 | TRBV6-1 | CASSEYQGAKDTQYF | TGTGCCAGCAGTGAATACCAGGGGGCTAAAGATACGCAGTATTTT
- | - | TRBJ1-4 | 16 | TRBV9 | CASSVAGGNANEKLFF | TGTGCCAGCAGCGTAGCGGGGGGCAATGCTAATGAAAAACTGTTTTTT
- | - | TRBJ2-1 | 11 | TRBV20-1 | CSAQLRLEQFF | TGCAGTGCTCAACTCCGCCTTGAGCAGTTCTTC
- | - | TRBJ1-1 | 15 | TRBV5-1 | CASSPDRLGDTEAFF | TGCGCCAGCAGCCCGGACAGATTGGGTGACACTGAAGCTTTCTTT
- | - | TRBJ1-1 | 13 | TRBV7-8 | CASSNIQGMEAFF | TGTGCCAGCAGCAATATACAGGGTATGGAAGCTTTCTTT
once | - | TRBJ1-1 | 13 | TRBV28 | CASSSTMNTEAFF | TGTGCCAGCAGTTCAACAATGAACACTGAAGCTTTCTTT
once | - | TRBJ1-2 | 16 | TRBV28 | CASSLYPPIANYGYTF | TGTGCCAGCAGTTTATACCCCCCCATAGCTAACTATGGCTACACCTTC
- | TRBD2 | TRBJ2-2 | 15 | TRBV5-5 | CASSVQRGGTGELFF | TGTGCCAGCAGCGTCCAGCGGGGTGGCACCGGGGAGCTGTTTTTT
once | TRBD1 | TRBJ1-6 | 14 | TRBV5-1 | CASSLGQGDSPLHF | TGCGCCAGCAGCTTGGGACAGGGGGATTCACCCCTCCACTTT
- | - | TRBJ1-2 | 15 | TRBV15 | CATSREEGLYYGYTF | TGTGCCACCAGCAGAGAGGAGGGACTCTACTATGGCTACACCTTC
- | - | TRBJ1-1 | 18 | TRBV18 | CASSPRGTPGKMNTEAFF | TGTGCCAGCTCACCACGGGGGACACCGGGGAAAATGAACACTGAAGCTTTCTTT
- | TRBD1 | TRBJ1-2 | 15 | TRBV9 | CASSTSDRGVYGYTF | TGTGCCAGCAGCACCAGTGACAGGGGCGTCTATGGCTACACCTTC
- | TRBD1 | TRBJ1-3 | 15 | TRBV27 | CASRLQGSPGNTIYF | TGTGCCAGCAGGTTACAGGGGTCACCTGGAAACACCATATATTTT
once | - | TRBJ1-4 | 14 | TRBV27 | CASRGERTNEKLFF | TGTGCCAGCAGGGGAGAACGGACTAATGAAAAACTGTTTTTT
once | - | TRBJ1-1 | 15 | TRBV5-1 | CASSSPRTGNTEAFF | TGCGCCAGCAGCTCCCCTAGGACGGGAAACACTGAAGCTTTCTTT
- | - | TRBJ1-3 | 14 | TRBV18 | CASSPGGVGNTIYF | TGTGCCAGCTCACCAGGCGGGGTCGGAAACACCATATATTTT
- | - | TRBJ2-2 | 15 | TRBV19 | CASRAMGASTGELFF | TGTGCCAGCAGAGCCATGGGCGCGAGCACCGGGGAGCTGTTTTTT
- | TRBD2 | TRBJ2-7 | 15 | TRBV27 | CASSLRLAGIYEQYF | TGTGCCAGCAGTTTACGACTAGCGGGGATCTACGAGCAGTACTTC
- | TRBD1 | TRBJ2-7 | 15 | TRBV7-9 | CASSLLGTGPYEQYF | TGTGCCAGCAGCTTACTTGGGACAGGGCCCTACGAGCAGTACTTC
- | - | TRBJ1-2 | 13 | TRBV7-8 | CASSLGRSYGYTF | TGTGCCAGCAGCTTAGGGCGGAGCTATGGCTACACCTTC
- | TRBD1 | TRBJ2-7 | 15 | TRBV27 | CASSLFGTGYNEQYF | TGTGCCAGCAGTTTATTCGGGACAGGGTACAACGAGCAGTACTTC
- | - | TRBJ2-5 | 13 | TRBV7-3 | CASSFGQKETQYF | TGTGCCAGCAGCTTTGGCCAGAAAGAGACCCAGTACTTC